The 16 T cell receptor beta chains below come from one sample, sequenced in a study of T cell repertoires in cytomegalovirus infection (dated by TCRdb to about 2019). Which antigens these TCRs recognize remains unknown. The intended sense of this specimen's treatment or condition label: in vitro stimulation with specific CMV peptide epitopes to enrich CMV-specific T cells. TCRdb names Illumina HiSeq 1500 as the instrument used. The public reads were reprocessed in TCRdb via fastp at Q25 and MiXCR, keeping in-frame beta chains. One record per CDR3 amino acid sequence lists the most common genes and DNA. This sample comprises some 560,000 distinct CDR3 sequences, approximately 40% of them detected only once. The ten largest make up about 46% of the sample. The specimen was cultured PBMCs, collected from culture after CMV antigen stimulation. The receptor set was obtained from a human donor in good health (CMV status not recorded). Some clones in this sample may be carry-over from other donors' samples.

The rearrangement uses TRBV7-9 and TRBJ2-7; the D gene is possibly TRBD2 (6 bases). Germline lookup yields CDR1 SEHNR and CDR2 FQNEAQ (reference sequence). There are 13 residues in the CDR3. Trimming stripped 4 bases from V and 3 bases from J, with 10 bases between. The CDR3 DNA follows: TGTGCCAGCAGCTCGGGACTGAACTACGAGCAGTACTTC. Translated: CASSSGLNYEQYF. Full variable domain (outside the CDR3, taken from reference TRBV7-9 and TRBJ2-7): DTGVSQNPRHKITKRGQNVTFRCDPISEHNRLYWYRQTLGQGPEFLTYFQNEAQLEKSRLLSDRFSAERPKGSFSTLEIQRTEQGDSAMYLCASSSGLNYEQYFGPGTRLTVT.

This clonotype was detected a few times. The chain has TRBV6-2 or TRBV6-3 and TRBJ1-1; D may be TRBD1 (5 bases). The germline V gene encodes CDR1 MNHEY and CDR2 SVGEGT. This CDR3 contains 13 residues. Between the trimmed V and J ends, which lost 5 bases and 1 base, there was a span of 8 bases. In DNA form, the CDR3 reads TGTGCCAGCAGTAATCAGGGGAACACTGAAGCTTTCTTT. This sequence encodes CASSNQGNTEAFF.

The V call is TRBV12-3 or TRBV12-4, the J call TRBJ2-1; the match to TRBD2 covers 8 bases. The CDR3 is 18 residues long. J was trimmed by 0 bases and V by 2 bases; bases with no gene match: 9. The CDR3 DNA is TGTGCCAGCAGTTTATTCGGCGGGGGGCCACCCTCCTACAATGAGCAGTTCTTC. Translating gives CASSLFGGGPPSYNEQFF.

The gene calls are TRBV20-1 and TRBJ2-2, with D perhaps TRBD2 (5 bases). The V end was cut by 3 bases, the J end by 5 bases, with 13 bases between. Germline CDR1 DFQATT, CDR2 SNEGSKA (reference sequence). The CDR3 has 14 residues. The CDR3 DNA is TGCAGTGCTAGGGTTGCGGGCCGGACCGGGGAGCTGTTTTTT. Protein: CSARVAGRTGELFF.

This clonotype appeared a few times. The chain carries TRBV12-5 and TRBJ2-2, with D possibly being TRBD1 (5 bases). Per germline, CDR1 LGHNT and CDR2 FRNRAP. Between the trimmed V and J ends, which lost 0 bases and 0 bases, there was a span of 11 bases. The CDR3 runs to 17 residues. CDR3 amino acids: CASGLVPLTANTGELFF. The CDR3 DNA reads as TGTGCTAGTGGTTTGGTACCTTTGACAGCGAACACCGGGGAGCTGTTTTTT.

V usage is TRBV6-6 and J usage is TRBJ2-1, with D tentatively TRBD1 (5 bases). CDR3 size: 15 residues. The germline V gene has CDR1 MNHNY and CDR2 SVGAGI (reference sequence). Trimming stripped 5 bases from V and 0 bases from J, with 11 bases between. The CDR3 DNA sequence: TGTGCCAGCAGTCTGGTGGGGCACTCCTACAATGAGCAGTTCTTC. Translation gives CASSLVGHSYNEQFF.

This chain links TRBV11-2 with TRBJ2-3; 12 bases line up with TRBD2. J was trimmed by 2 bases and V by 5 bases; bases with no gene match: 8. CDR3 size: 17 residues. The germline gives CDR1 SGHAT, CDR2 FQNNGV. CDR3 DNA: TGTGCCAGCAGCCTATTACTAGCGGGGGGTTACACAGATACGCAGTATTTT. Protein product: CASSLLLAGGYTDTQYF.

J is TRBJ1-2 and V is TRBV7-2; D is unclear. Trimming stripped 8 bases from V and 0 bases from J, with 13 bases between. The CDR3 consists of 14 residues. The germline CDR1 and CDR2 sequences are SGHTA and FQGNSA. The CDR3: CASPLPATNYGYTF. The DNA of the CDR3 is TGTGCCAGCCCCCTCCCGGCTACTAACTATGGCTACACCTTC.

The gene calls are TRBV29-1 and TRBJ2-5; 11 nucleotides line up with TRBD2. This CDR3 spans 14 amino acids. V was pared by 5 bases and J by 1 base, with 3 bases of the junction left unmatched. The germline gives CDR1 SQVTM, CDR2 ANQGSEA. The CDR3 DNA sequence: TGCAGCGTTTCCCTAGCGGGAGGCCAAGAGACCCAGTACTTC. This encodes CSVSLAGGQETQYF.

The V gene is TRBV11-2, the J gene TRBJ1-4; no clear D gene. This CDR3 is 12 amino acids long. The V gene lost 3 bases and the J gene lost 15 bases, with 14 bases spanning the gap. The germline V gene encodes CDR1 SGHAT and CDR2 FQNNGV. Here the CDR3 DNA reads TGTGCCAGCAGCTTGGGTACCGGGAAAGTGTTTTTT. Translation: CASSLGTGKVFF.

This clonotype was detected ten times or more. This sequence joins TRBV7-2 and TRBJ2-3; D is unresolved. Between the trimmed V and J ends, which lost 5 bases and 2 bases, there was a span of 11 bases. In germline, CDR1 is SGHTA, CDR2 FQGNSA. The CDR3 covers 14 residues. This CDR3 is CASSPRPPTDTQYF. The CDR3, as DNA: TGTGCCAGCAGCCCCCGACCCCCCACAGATACGCAGTATTTT.

This clonotype has ten or more counts. The chain is built from TRBV7-2 and TRBJ1-1; D gene unclear. V dropped 5 bases and J dropped 1 base, with 11 bases sitting between them. The germline V gene encodes CDR1 SGHTA and CDR2 FQGNSA. This CDR3 spans 14 amino acids. CDR3 DNA sequence: TGTGCCAGCAGCCCACGGACGGGGAACACTGAAGCTTTCTTT. Protein sequence: CASSPRTGNTEAFF. The full variable domain, rest sourced from reference TRBV7-2 and TRBJ1-1, is GAGVSQSPSNKVTEKGKDVELRCDPISGHTALYWYRQSLGQGLEFLIYFQGNSAPDKSGLPSDRFSAERTGGSVSTLTIQRTQQEDSAVYLCASSPRTGNTEAFFGQGTRLTVV.

This clonotype was detected ten times or more. The rearrangement uses TRBV7-2 and TRBJ2-7; no reliable D call. The germline V gene encodes CDR1 SGHTA and CDR2 FQGNSA. V was trimmed by 5 bases and J by 3 bases, leaving 14 bases between them. This CDR3 has 14 residues. The CDR3 DNA reads TGTGCCAGCAGCGATAGACAAGAGTACTACGAGCAGTACTTC. It codes for CASSDRQEYYEQYF.

V and J are TRBV19 and TRBJ1-1, with D perhaps TRBD1 (6 bases). The V gene's germline CDR1 is LNHDA and CDR2 SQIVND (reference sequence). The V and J ends lost 3 bases and 8 bases respectively, with 19 bases between them. The CDR3 totals 15 residues. CDR3 sequence reads: CASSIIPTGQGEAFF. The CDR3 DNA is TGTGCCAGTAGTATTATCCCCACAGGGCAGGGCGAAGCTTTCTTT.

The rearrangement joins TRBV5-1 to TRBJ2-1; D remains unclear. Germline lookup yields CDR1 SGHRS and CDR2 YFSETQ. The CDR3 runs to 14 residues. Trimming stripped 1 base from V and 2 bases from J, with 7 bases between. The chain's CDR3 is CASSLTITYNEQFF. CDR3 DNA sequence: TGCGCCAGCAGCTTGACCATTACCTACAATGAGCAGTTCTTC.

This clonotype has more than one count but fewer than ten. The chain employs TRBV12-3 or TRBV12-4 and TRBJ1-1; 7 bases line up with TRBD1. Trimming removed 4 bases from V and 7 bases from J; junction bases left unmatched: 6. The CDR3 contains 13 residues. CDR3: CASSWGQLFEAFF. The DNA of the CDR3 is TGTGCCAGCAGTTGGGGACAGCTTTTTGAAGCTTTCTTT.